This T cell receptor beta chain was recorded in a study of cytomegalovirus exposure and HLA in healthy donors. Study-wide results and caveats: The likely origin of a cluster of highly shared sequence variants was a sequencing artifact.

To note about this clone: Its antigen is unidentified.

Primers included in the PCR were 60 Vbeta and 13 Jbeta primers. Profiling relied on immunoSEQ multiplex PCR, and the TCRdb table lists in-frame clones only, not all of them. The table lists tens of thousands of clones. This TCR was sampled from a female donor in good health and CMV-seropositive. The sequenced material came from PBMCs.

CDR3 loop: CASSKGGARETQYF. CDR3 in DNA: TGTGCCAGCAGCAAGGGGGGGGCCCGAGAGACCCAGTACTTC. The V and J genes are TRBV4-2 and TRBJ2-5; tentatively, D is TRBD2 (7 bases). CDR3 length: 14 residues. Deletions cut 5 bases from V and 4 bases from J, with 14 bases between. Germline loops: CDR1 LGHNA, CDR2 YNFKEQ.